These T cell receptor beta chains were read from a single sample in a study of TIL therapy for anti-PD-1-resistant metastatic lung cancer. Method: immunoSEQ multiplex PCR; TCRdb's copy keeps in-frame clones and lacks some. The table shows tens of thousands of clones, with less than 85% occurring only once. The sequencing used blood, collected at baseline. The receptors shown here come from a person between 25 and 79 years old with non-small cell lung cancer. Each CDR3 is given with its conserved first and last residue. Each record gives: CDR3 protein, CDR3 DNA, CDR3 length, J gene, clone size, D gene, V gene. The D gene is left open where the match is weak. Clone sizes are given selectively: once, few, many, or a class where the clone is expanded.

CDR3aa: CASSVDPSGLYEQYF; CDR3nt: TGTGCCAGCAGCGTAGATCCTAGCGGACTCTACGAGCAGTACTTC; len: 15; j_gene: TRBJ2-7; abundance: .; d_gene: TRBD2; v_gene: TRBV9
CDR3aa: CSVSHGGLSF; CDR3nt: TGCAGCGTTTCCCACGGAGGACTCTCCTTC; len: 10; j_gene: TRBJ1-2; abundance: .; d_gene: .; v_gene: TRBV29-1
CDR3aa: CASHLIGGESAAYGYTF; CDR3nt: TGTGCCAGTCACCTCATAGGGGGGGAATCAGCGGCTTATGGCTACACCTTC; len: 17; j_gene: TRBJ1-2; abundance: .; d_gene: .; v_gene: TRBV19
CDR3aa: CASNINRGRGTEAFF; CDR3nt: TGTGCCAGTAACATAAACAGGGGGCGCGGGACTGAAGCTTTCTTT; len: 15; j_gene: TRBJ1-1; abundance: .; d_gene: TRBD1; v_gene: TRBV19
CDR3aa: CASSLVGGGAPSNSPLHF; CDR3nt: TGTGCCAGCAGCTTGGTGGGAGGCGGGGCCCCGTCGAATTCACCCCTCCACTTT; len: 18; j_gene: TRBJ1-6; abundance: .; d_gene: .; v_gene: TRBV5-5
CDR3aa: CASSGGTEQYF; CDR3nt: TGTGCCAGCAGTGGGGGCACCGAGCAGTACTTC; len: 11; j_gene: TRBJ2-7; abundance: .; d_gene: .; v_gene: TRBV2
CDR3aa: CASSTARGAALYGYTF; CDR3nt: TGTGCCAGCAGCACCGCTCGGGGGGCTGCCCTCTATGGCTACACCTTC; len: 16; j_gene: TRBJ1-2; abundance: .; d_gene: .; v_gene: TRBV11-2
CDR3aa: CASSLSGGGIDTQYF; CDR3nt: TGTGCCAGCAGTTTATCCGGCGGGGGGATCGATACGCAGTATTTT; len: 15; j_gene: TRBJ2-3; abundance: once; d_gene: TRBD2; v_gene: TRBV27
CDR3aa: CASSSTGVDGELFF; CDR3nt: TGCGCCAGCAGCTCTACAGGGGTGGACGGGGAGCTGTTTTTT; len: 14; j_gene: TRBJ2-2; abundance: .; d_gene: TRBD1; v_gene: TRBV5-1
CDR3aa: CASSVVGYGTMNTGELFF; CDR3nt: TGTGCCAGCAGCGTAGTTGGGTATGGGACAATGAACACCGGGGAGCTGTTTTTT; len: 18; j_gene: TRBJ2-2; abundance: few; d_gene: .; v_gene: TRBV9
CDR3aa: CASSYSYRVETQYF; CDR3nt: TGTGCCAGCAGTTACTCGTACAGGGTAGAGACCCAGTACTTC; len: 14; j_gene: TRBJ2-5; abundance: .; d_gene: .; v_gene: TRBV6-5
CDR3aa: CASSLYLADSGNTIYF; CDR3nt: TGTGCCAGCAGCTTGTATCTGGCAGACTCTGGAAACACCATATATTTT; len: 16; j_gene: TRBJ1-3; abundance: few; d_gene: .; v_gene: TRBV7-8
CDR3aa: CASRTGVNSPLHF; CDR3nt: TGTGCCAGCAGGACAGGGGTGAATTCACCCCTCCACTTT; len: 13; j_gene: TRBJ1-6; abundance: once; d_gene: TRBD1; v_gene: TRBV6-6
CDR3aa: CASSIDVGLQYF; CDR3nt: TGTGCCAGTAGTATAGACGTGGGCCTCCAGTACTTC; len: 12; j_gene: TRBJ2-4; abundance: .; d_gene: .; v_gene: TRBV19
CDR3aa: CASSPLEGYGYTF; CDR3nt: TGTGCCAGCAGCCCCCTGGAGGGCTATGGCTACACCTTC; len: 13; j_gene: TRBJ1-2; abundance: .; d_gene: .; v_gene: TRBV7-8
CDR3aa: CASSSGQRADGYTF; CDR3nt: TGTGCCAGCAGTTCGGGACAGCGCGCCGATGGCTACACCTTC; len: 14; j_gene: TRBJ1-2; abundance: .; d_gene: TRBD1; v_gene: TRBV27
CDR3aa: CALRDRGRLTEAFF; CDR3nt: TGTGCCCTCCGGGACAGGGGGCGCCTCACTGAAGCTTTCTTT; len: 14; j_gene: TRBJ1-1; abundance: .; d_gene: TRBD1; v_gene: TRBV6-1
CDR3aa: CASSYQVNTEAFF; CDR3nt: TGTGCCAGCAGTTACCAGGTTAACACTGAAGCTTTCTTT; len: 13; j_gene: TRBJ1-1; abundance: .; d_gene: .; v_gene: TRBV6-5
CDR3aa: CASSPRSRANEQYF; CDR3nt: TGTGCCAGCAGTCCCCGGAGCCGGGCCAACGAGCAGTACTTC; len: 14; j_gene: TRBJ2-7; abundance: few; d_gene: .; v_gene: TRBV27
CDR3aa: CASTELGRRTSGVFEQFF; CDR3nt: TGTGCCAGCACCGAGCTCGGGAGACGGACTAGCGGGGTCTTTGAGCAGTTCTTC; len: 18; j_gene: TRBJ2-1; abundance: .; d_gene: TRBD2; v_gene: TRBV5-6
CDR3aa: CASSLDPPGRELFF; CDR3nt: TGTGCCAGCAGCTTGGACCCCCCTGGCCGCGAGCTGTTTTTT; len: 14; j_gene: TRBJ2-2; abundance: .; d_gene: .; v_gene: TRBV5-8
CDR3aa: CASSPRTSDSPLHF; CDR3nt: TGTGCCAGCAGCCCGCGGACTTCGGATTCACCCCTCCACTTT; len: 14; j_gene: TRBJ1-6; abundance: .; d_gene: .; v_gene: TRBV9
CDR3aa: CASSFAGPNRGETQYF; CDR3nt: TGTGCCAGCAGCTTCGCCGGTCCGAATCGTGGGGAGACCCAGTACTTC; len: 16; j_gene: TRBJ2-5; abundance: .; d_gene: .; v_gene: TRBV7-2
CDR3aa: CASSITGQPNTEAFF; CDR3nt: TGTGCCAGCAGTATAACGGGACAGCCAAACACTGAAGCTTTCTTT; len: 15; j_gene: TRBJ1-1; abundance: once; d_gene: TRBD1; v_gene: TRBV28
CDR3aa: CASSALRDRGREKLFF; CDR3nt: TGTGCCAGCAGTGCACTGCGGGACAGGGGACGGGAAAAACTGTTTTTT; len: 16; j_gene: TRBJ1-4; abundance: .; d_gene: TRBD1; v_gene: TRBV28
CDR3aa: CASSYGTWNTGELFF; CDR3nt: TGTGCCAGCAGTTACGGAACCTGGAACACCGGGGAGCTGTTTTTT; len: 15; j_gene: TRBJ2-2; abundance: .; d_gene: .; v_gene: TRBV6-5
CDR3aa: CASSGLAGAYEQYF; CDR3nt: TGTGCCAGCAGCGGTCTAGCGGGAGCCTACGAGCAGTACTTC; len: 14; j_gene: TRBJ2-7; abundance: few; d_gene: TRBD2; v_gene: TRBV2
CDR3aa: CASSIASFYEQYF; CDR3nt: TGTGCCAGTAGTATAGCGTCTTTCTACGAGCAGTACTTC; len: 13; j_gene: TRBJ2-7; abundance: few; d_gene: .; v_gene: TRBV19
CDR3aa: CAIRPSDRGDKETQYF; CDR3nt: TGTGCCATCAGACCTTCCGACAGGGGAGACAAAGAGACCCAGTACTTC; len: 16; j_gene: TRBJ2-5; abundance: .; d_gene: TRBD1; v_gene: TRBV10-3
CDR3aa: CASSYPGTGNEQYF; CDR3nt: TGTGCCAGCAGTTACCCCGGGACAGGGAACGAGCAGTACTTC; len: 14; j_gene: TRBJ2-7; abundance: .; d_gene: TRBD1; v_gene: TRBV6-5
CDR3aa: CASSLRDWGIQYF; CDR3nt: TGTGCCAGCAGTTTAAGGGACTGGGGTATTCAGTACTTC; len: 13; j_gene: TRBJ2-4; abundance: .; d_gene: .; v_gene: TRBV28
CDR3aa: CASSFGPGNSPLHF; CDR3nt: TGTGCCAGCAGCTTTGGTCCGGGGAATTCACCCCTCCACTTT; len: 14; j_gene: TRBJ1-6; abundance: .; d_gene: .; v_gene: TRBV7-2
CDR3aa: CASCRDNQPQHF; CDR3nt: TGTGCCAGCTGTCGGGACAATCAGCCCCAGCATTTT; len: 12; j_gene: TRBJ1-5; abundance: .; d_gene: .; v_gene: TRBV7-9
CDR3aa: CASSPASGVYGYTF; CDR3nt: TGTGCCAGCTCACCTGCTTCAGGGGTCTATGGCTACACCTTC; len: 14; j_gene: TRBJ1-2; abundance: few; d_gene: .; v_gene: TRBV18
CDR3aa: CASSQEETQYF; CDR3nt: TGTGCCAGCAGCCAAGAGGAGACCCAGTACTTC; len: 11; j_gene: TRBJ2-5; abundance: .; d_gene: .; v_gene: TRBV14
CDR3aa: CASSLGTGNEKLFF; CDR3nt: TGTGCCAGCAGTCTGGGGACAGGAAATGAAAAACTGTTTTTT; len: 14; j_gene: TRBJ1-4; abundance: .; d_gene: TRBD1; v_gene: TRBV28
CDR3aa: CATSFSRSGANVLTF; CDR3nt: TGTGCCACCAGCTTTAGCCGCTCTGGGGCCAACGTCCTGACTTTC; len: 15; j_gene: TRBJ2-6; abundance: once; d_gene: .; v_gene: TRBV15
CDR3aa: CAISEGYSGNTIYF; CDR3nt: TGTGCCATCAGTGAGGGCTACTCTGGAAACACCATATATTTT; len: 14; j_gene: TRBJ1-3; abundance: .; d_gene: .; v_gene: TRBV10-3
CDR3aa: CATKTGHTYEQYF; CDR3nt: TGTGCCACCAAGACTGGACACACTTACGAGCAGTACTTC; len: 13; j_gene: TRBJ2-7; abundance: once; d_gene: .; v_gene: TRBV5-8
CDR3aa: CASSYGGDRGTQYF; CDR3nt: TGTGCCAGCAGTTACGGCGGGGATAGGGGGACCCAGTACTTC; len: 14; j_gene: TRBJ2-5; abundance: .; d_gene: .; v_gene: TRBV6-6
CDR3aa: CASSGPVQETQYF; CDR3nt: TGTGCCAGCAGTGGGCCTGTCCAAGAGACCCAGTACTTC; len: 13; j_gene: TRBJ2-5; abundance: .; d_gene: .; v_gene: TRBV6-9
CDR3aa: CARSLDGRPDYEQYF; CDR3nt: TGTGCCAGAAGTCTGGATGGGAGGCCGGACTACGAGCAGTACTTC; len: 15; j_gene: TRBJ2-7; abundance: .; d_gene: .; v_gene: TRBV5-3
CDR3aa: CASSSRGANNSPLHF; CDR3nt: TGTGCCAGCAGCTCCCGGGGGGCCAATAATTCACCCCTCCACTTT; len: 15; j_gene: TRBJ1-6; abundance: few; d_gene: .; v_gene: TRBV9
CDR3aa: CASSWDYYNEQFF; CDR3nt: TGTGCCAGCAGCTGGGACTACTACAATGAGCAGTTCTTC; len: 13; j_gene: TRBJ2-1; abundance: .; d_gene: TRBD2; v_gene: TRBV7-2
CDR3aa: CASFQTGSNYGYTF; CDR3nt: TGCGCCAGCTTCCAGACAGGGTCTAACTATGGCTACACCTTC; len: 14; j_gene: TRBJ1-2; abundance: few; d_gene: TRBD1; v_gene: TRBV5-1
CDR3aa: CASSLESRTEQFF; CDR3nt: TGTGCCAGCAGCTTGGAGTCGCGTACTGAGCAGTTCTTC; len: 13; j_gene: TRBJ2-1; abundance: .; d_gene: .; v_gene: TRBV5-4
CDR3aa: CASSLHRTGGYGYTF; CDR3nt: TGTGCCAGCAGCTTGCACAGGACAGGGGGGTATGGCTACACCTTC; len: 15; j_gene: TRBJ1-2; abundance: .; d_gene: TRBD1; v_gene: TRBV7-2